This entry lists 17 T cell receptor beta chains sequenced from one sample in a study of blood T cell repertoires in COVID-19 (TCRdb year 2020). The protocol used for the library was the immunoSEQ multiplex PCR assay. TCRdb provides this immuneACCESS table in a form limited to in-frame rearrangements. Some clones are lacking; in checked studies, under half of them reflect an unresolved V gene, and why the rest are absent is not known. The sample has 50,000 to 75,000 clones on record, under 90% of them singletons. The ten biggest clones cover roughly 28% of the sample. Sequenced input: peripheral blood. These receptors were obtained from a woman older than 75 with active or convalescent COVID-19.

On this clone itself: The same CDR3 arises from other DNA sequences in this sample as well. The chain employs TRBV6-5 and TRBJ1-6; perhaps TRBD1 as D (6 bases). Trimming took off 8 bases at V and 7 bases at J, with 9 bases between the two ends. The CDR3 extends over 12 amino acids. CDR1 MNHEY and CDR2 SVGAGI come from the germline V gene. The CDR3 loop is CASGQNNSPLHF. CDR3 DNA sequence: TGTGCCAGCGGACAGAACAATTCACCCCTCCACTTT.

This sequence joins TRBV19 and TRBJ1-5, with D uncertain. Germline V gives CDR1 LNHDA, CDR2 SQIVND (reference sequence). V was trimmed by 5 bases and J by 0 bases, leaving 11 bases between them. This CDR3 contains 15 residues. In DNA, the CDR3 is TGTGCCAGTAGTCTCCAGAAAGTTAGCAATCAGCCCCAGCATTTT. Its protein is CASSLQKVSNQPQHF.

This sequence joins TRBV10-2 and TRBJ1-2, with 7 positions matching TRBD1. Germline V gives CDR1 WSHSY, CDR2 SAAADI. The CDR3 consists of 12 residues. J lost 6 bases, V lost 7 bases, and 5 bases had no gene match. CDR3 bases: TGCGCCAGCAAACGGGACAGTCATGGCTACACCTTC. Translated, it gives CASKRDSHGYTF.

V gene TRBV5-1 combines with J gene TRBJ2-3; TRBD1 is a possible D gene (5 bases). Deletions cut 1 base from V and 2 bases from J, with 11 bases between. The length of the CDR3 is 15 residues. CDR1 is SGHRS, CDR2 YFSETQ, per germline. The DNA for the CDR3 is TGCGCCAGCAGCTTGATGGGGCCGGACACAGATACGCAGTATTTT. Translation gives CASSLMGPDTDTQYF.

The chain carries TRBV6-2 or TRBV6-3 and TRBJ1-1; TRBD1 matches 9 bases. From germline, CDR1 is MNHEY and CDR2 SVGEGT. V shed 2 bases, J shed 4 bases, and the junction held 8 bases outside the gene matches. This CDR3 has 16 amino acids. The CDR3 DNA follows: TGTGCCAGCAGTTACGAACAGGGGGCTAGGGGCACTGAAGCTTTCTTT. It is translated as CASSYEQGARGTEAFF.

The chain employs TRBV7-8 and TRBJ2-3; D is possibly TRBD2 (7 bases). The CDR3 runs to 16 residues. Germline loops: CDR1 SGHVS, CDR2 FQNEAQ. Trimming stripped 1 base from V and 6 bases from J, with 17 bases between. The CDR3: CASSLDTGRGFDTQYF. DNA of the CDR3: TGTGCCAGCAGCTTAGACACAGGGAGGGGTTTTGATACGCAGTATTTT. Using reference TRBV7-8 and TRBJ2-3 for the parts outside the CDR3, the full variable domain is GAGVSQSPRYKVAKRGQDVALRCDPISGHVSLFWYQQALGQGPEFLTYFQNEAQLDKSGLPSDRFFAERPEGSVSTLKIQRTQQEDSAVYLCASSLDTGRGFDTQYFGPGTRLTVL.

The chain employs TRBV7-9 and TRBJ2-3; TRBD2 matches 11 bases. The CDR3 has 16 amino acids. In germline, CDR1 is SEHNR, CDR2 FQNEAQ (reference sequence). The V segment lost 5 bases and the J segment 6 bases; nucleotides outside the gene matches: 10. Here the CDR3 reads CASSAEGSGGADTQYF. In DNA, the CDR3 is TGTGCCAGCAGCGCGGAGGGTAGCGGGGGGGCGGATACGCAGTATTTT.

The genes are TRBV5-6 and TRBJ2-5, with 7 bases identical to TRBD1. The germline CDR1 and CDR2 sequences are SGHDT and YYEEEE. The CDR3 totals 15 residues. Trimming cost V 4 bases and J 4 bases; bases outside gene matches: 10. The CDR3 region is CASSRNRGLGETQYF. Here the CDR3 DNA reads TGTGCCAGCAGCCGGAACAGGGGATTGGGAGAGACCCAGTACTTC.

The count of this clone is one. The V call is TRBV9, the J call TRBJ2-1; 14 bases match TRBD2. This CDR3 spans 16 amino acids. Losses at the gene ends were 4 bases for V and 5 bases for J; bases not matched to a gene: 5. Germline CDR1 SGDLS, CDR2 YYNGEE. The CDR3 DNA follows: TGTGCCAGCAGCCTAAGGACTAGCGGGGGGCACAATGAGCAGTTCTTC. Protein product: CASSLRTSGGHNEQFF.

With regard to this clone: One junction end does not reproduce the germline sequence, and a read error may be involved. The sample holds other DNA sequences that translate to the same CDR3. CDR3 nucleotides: TGTGCAAGCATGGGTACTCGCGGGGGCCCCCGCCACGGAGAGACCCAGTACTTC. Its translation is CASMGTRGGPRHGETQYF. The chain employs TRBV7-9 and TRBJ2-5; D might be TRBD2 (7 bases). Germline assignment: CDR1 SEHNR and CDR2 FQNEAQ (reference sequence). CDR3 length equals 18 residues.

The chain links TRBV7-2 to TRBJ2-7; 7 bases are shared with TRBD2. This CDR3 spans 16 amino acids. Per germline, CDR1 SGHTA and CDR2 FQGNSA. V was pared by 4 bases and J by 3 bases, with 12 bases of the junction left unmatched. In nucleotides, the CDR3 is TGTGCCAGCAGCTGGGGGGAGGGGCGAACGAACTACGAGCAGTACTTC. It is translated as CASSWGEGRTNYEQYF.

This rearrangement joins TRBV5-5 to TRBJ1-6, with a possible D match to TRBD1 (5 bases). Germline values: CDR1 SGHKS, CDR2 YYEKEE (reference sequence). Between the trimmed V and J ends, which lost 6 bases and 8 bases, there was a span of 12 bases. The CDR3 has 13 residues. The CDR3 DNA sequence: TGTGCCAGCAAAGGGGTAGGGGATTCACCCCTCCACTTT. This gives the protein CASKGVGDSPLHF. Based on the CDR3 plus reference TRBV5-5 and TRBJ1-6, the full variable domain is DAGVTQSPTHLIKTRGQQVTLRCSPISGHKSVSWYQQVLGQGPQFIFQYYEKEERGRGNFPDRFSARQFPNYSSELNVNALLLGDSALYLCASKGVGDSPLHFGNGTRLTVT.

A few counts support this clone. The sample holds other DNA sequences that translate to the same CDR3. The chain employs TRBV9 and TRBJ1-3, with D unclear. Deletions cut 1 base from V and 0 bases from J, with 11 bases between. Germline CDR1 is SGDLS and CDR2 is YYNGEE. This CDR3 comprises 16 residues. CDR3 coding DNA: TGTGCCAGCAGCGTATCGGGTCGCGACTCTGGAAACACCATATATTTT. Amino acid sequence: CASSVSGRDSGNTIYF.

Remarks on this clone: Being one base from a much bigger clone, this may be a read error. The chain employs TRBV11-2 and TRBJ1-2; TRBD1 is a possible D gene (5 bases). Germline V lookup: CDR1 SGHAT, CDR2 FQNNGV. This CDR3 is built from 13 residues. This CDR3 reads CTSSQDMRYGYTF. CDR3 sequence (DNA): TGTACCAGCAGCCAGGACATGCGCTATGGCTACACCTTC.

V usage is TRBV6-5 and J usage is TRBJ1-2; 7 bases map to TRBD1. CDR3 length equals 15 residues. Germline V lookup: CDR1 MNHEY, CDR2 SVGAGI. Trimming took 8 bases from V and 3 from J; bases not matched to a gene: 12. As DNA, the CDR3 is TGTGCCAGCCGGAAGGATGGGCAGGGGGACTATGGCTACACCTTC. As protein: CASRKDGQGDYGYTF.

This clone was detected only once. J is TRBJ2-7 and V is TRBV19, with 9 positions matching TRBD2. The CDR3 consists of 15 residues. After removal of 4 bases from V and 4 bases from J, the junction contained 8 bases not matched to a gene. Germline-derived CDR1 and CDR2 are LNHDA and SQIVND (reference sequence). CDR3 in amino acids: CASSTRSGGQYEQYF. CDR3 sequence (DNA): TGTGCCAGTAGTACCCGAAGCGGGGGGCAATACGAGCAGTACTTC.

This chain connects TRBV10-3 to TRBJ2-3; 9 positions agree with TRBD2. The J segment lost 0 bases and the V segment lost 6 bases, leaving 10 bases of the junction unmatched. Germline V gene lookup returns CDR1 ENHRY and CDR2 SYGVKD. The CDR3 totals 17 residues. CDR3 bases: TGTGCCATCAGCGACTTTAGCGGGGGTTCTAGCACAGATACGCAGTATTTT. Amino acids: CAISDFSGGSSTDTQYF.